The subject of this entry is one TCR beta chain. This record belongs to a study of blood T cell repertoires in COVID-19. Per the germline V gene, CDR1 is LNHDA and CDR2 is SQIVND (reference sequence). The CDR3 runs to 15 residues. V lost 2 bases to trimming and J lost 7 bases; unmatched junction nucleotides: 11. TCRdb's table, derived via immunoSEQ multiplex PCR, lists solely in-frame clones and lacks some. The sample has approximately 140,000 clones; around 89% are singletons. The chain uses TRBV19 and TRBJ2-7, with 7 bases lining up with TRBD1. This receptor was taken from a man aged 45-65 years with active or convalescent COVID-19. The sample comprised peripheral blood. The DNA of the CDR3 is TGTGCCAGTAGTATAATCTTCGGACAGGTGAGGGAGCAGTACTTC. Translated, it gives CASSIIFGQVREQYF. Based on the CDR3 plus reference TRBV19 and TRBJ2-7, the full variable domain is DGGITQSPKYLFRKEGQNVTLSCEQNLNHDAMYWYRQDPGQGLRLIYYSQIVNDFQKGDIAEGYSVSREKKESFPLTVTSAQKNPTAFYLCASSIIFGQVREQYFGPGTRLTVT.